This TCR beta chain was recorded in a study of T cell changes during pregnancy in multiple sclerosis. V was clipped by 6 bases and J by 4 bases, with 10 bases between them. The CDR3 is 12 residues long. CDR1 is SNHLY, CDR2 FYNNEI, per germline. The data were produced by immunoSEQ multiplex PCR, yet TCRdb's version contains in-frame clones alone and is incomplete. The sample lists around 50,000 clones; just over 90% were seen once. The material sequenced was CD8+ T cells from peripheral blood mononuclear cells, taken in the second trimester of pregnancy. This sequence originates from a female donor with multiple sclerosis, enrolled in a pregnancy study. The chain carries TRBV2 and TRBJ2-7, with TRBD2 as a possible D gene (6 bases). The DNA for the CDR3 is TGTGCCAGCAGGGGGGGACTTTACGAGCAGTACTTC. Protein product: CASRGGLYEQYF.